These T cell receptor beta chains were read from a single sample in a study of identical twins. TCRdb processed the 5' RACE reads anew with MiXCR; each CDR3 protein has one entry. Among hundreds of thousands of distinct CDR3 sequences listed, about 12% were seen once. In addition, the sample was reused for a study of yellow fever vaccine responses in identical twins.

Sequences were obtained from CD8+ T cells sorted from blood. The receptors were gathered from a woman younger than 30 in good health. Both conserved end residues are part of each CDR3. The order of the fields is clone size, V gene, D gene, J gene, CDR3 DNA, CDR3 protein. The D gene is left open where the match is weak. Clone size is stated in some rows and not others, as once, few, many or a class when expanded.

clone size: few
V gene: TRBV7-9
D gene: .
J gene: TRBJ2-2
CDR3 DNA: TGTGCCAGCAGCTTAGAATTTGCGGCCACCGGGGAGCTGTTTTTT
CDR3 protein: CASSLEFAATGELFF

clone size: few
V gene: TRBV24-1
D gene: TRBD1
J gene: TRBJ2-5
CDR3 DNA: TGTGCCACCAGTGATTCGCCGGGACAGGGAGAAGAGACCCAGTACTTC
CDR3 protein: CATSDSPGQGEETQYF

clone size: .
V gene: TRBV7-9
D gene: .
J gene: TRBJ2-1
CDR3 DNA: TGTGCCAGCAGCGGAGCGGAGGGCCGCTACAATGAGCAGTTCTTC
CDR3 protein: CASSGAEGRYNEQFF

clone size: many
V gene: TRBV4-2
D gene: .
J gene: TRBJ2-1
CDR3 DNA: TGTGCCAGCAGCCAAGAGTTTGACACCTCCTACAATGAGCAGTTCTTC
CDR3 protein: CASSQEFDTSYNEQFF

clone size: .
V gene: TRBV29-1
D gene: .
J gene: TRBJ2-3
CDR3 DNA: TGCAGCGGAGAAGGTTGGGGGGGGGGCCGGAAAGATACGCAGTATTTT
CDR3 protein: CSGEGWGGGRKDTQYF

clone size: few
V gene: TRBV29-1
D gene: TRBD1
J gene: TRBJ1-2
CDR3 DNA: TGCAGCGTTCAGACCGGGACAGGGCCGAACTATGGCTACACCTTC
CDR3 protein: CSVQTGTGPNYGYTF

clone size: few
V gene: TRBV7-9
D gene: TRBD1
J gene: TRBJ1-2
CDR3 DNA: TGTGCCAGCAGCCTAATTGGGACAGACTATGGCTACACCTTC
CDR3 protein: CASSLIGTDYGYTF

clone size: many
V gene: TRBV20-1
D gene: .
J gene: TRBJ2-5
CDR3 DNA: TGCAGTGCTAGAGGGTGGACGGTCCAAGAGACCCAGTACTTC
CDR3 protein: CSARGWTVQETQYF

clone size: .
V gene: TRBV5-4
D gene: TRBD2
J gene: TRBJ2-7
CDR3 DNA: TGTGCCAGCAGCTTGGCGGCGGGAGGTACCTACGAGCAGTACTTC
CDR3 protein: CASSLAAGGTYEQYF

clone size: many
V gene: TRBV4-1
D gene: .
J gene: TRBJ2-1
CDR3 DNA: TGCGCCAGCAGCCAAGTTCGGGACAATGAGCAGTTCTTC
CDR3 protein: CASSQVRDNEQFF

clone size: few
V gene: TRBV2
D gene: .
J gene: TRBJ1-4
CDR3 DNA: TGTGCCAGCGGACAAATTGTTGGGCCCGACTACTACTTT
CDR3 protein: CASGQIVGPDYYF